This T cell receptor beta chain was identified during a study of blood T cell repertoires in COVID-19. Produced via immunoSEQ multiplex PCR; TCRdb's table is partial and in-frame only. The table shows 250,000 or so clones, with approximately 89% occurring only once. The receptor was derived from a middle-aged woman with acute COVID-19. The sequenced sample consisted of PBMCs or T cells enriched from blood (not recorded which).

DNA for the CDR3: TGTGCCAGCAGTTCCTGGACAGGTCTTGAAGCTTTCTTT. It translates to CASSSWTGLEAFF. The rearrangement links TRBV12-3 or TRBV12-4 to TRBJ1-1; TRBD1 matches 7 bases. Trimming removed 4 bases from V and 7 bases from J; junction bases left unmatched: 6. The CDR3 is made up of 13 amino acids.